The 9 T cell receptor beta chains listed next were all sequenced from one sample in a study of PD-1 blockade in classical Hodgkin lymphoma. Libraries were prepared by immunoSEQ multiplex PCR; TCRdb keeps only in-frame clonotypes and omits some of them. Of some 41,000 clones listed, over 65% are singletons. After autologous stem cell transplantation all patients relapsed, and prior brentuximab vedotin exposure differed between cohorts. This specimen consisted of peripheral blood mononuclear cells (PBMCs), obtained before the second cycle of nivolumab. The receptors shown here come from a human donor with classical Hodgkin lymphoma.

Judged by abundance, this clone is medium-sized. The chain has TRBV27 and TRBJ1-3; 8 bases agree with TRBD1. J gave up 2 bases and V 5 bases, and 14 bases lay outside the gene matches. The germline V gene has CDR1 MNHEY and CDR2 SMNVEV (reference sequence). The CDR3 runs to 18 residues. For the CDR3, the DNA is TGTGCCAGCAGTACCTCATTCCCGTGGACAGGGACTGGAAACACCATATATTTT. As protein: CASSTSFPWTGTGNTIYF.

This chain joins TRBV6-5 and TRBJ2-1; D gene ambiguous. V lost 8 bases and J lost 2, with 7 bases in between. This CDR3 is built from 12 residues. CDR1 and CDR2 from the germline V gene are MNHEY and SVGAGI. CDR3 nucleotide sequence: TGTGCCAGCTCTCGGCCCTACAATGAGCAGTTCTTC. It encodes CASSRPYNEQFF.

The chain joins TRBV30 to TRBJ2-3; D tentatively reads TRBD1 or TRBD2 (5 bases each). The V end was cut by 2 bases, the J end by 6 bases, with 12 bases between. CDR1 GTSNPN and CDR2 SVGIG come from the germline V gene (reference sequence). This CDR3 has 13 residues. For the CDR3, the DNA is TGTGCCTGGAGTCTTTCCTGGGGGGATACGCAGTATTTT. This encodes CAWSLSWGDTQYF.

The chain links TRBV4-2 to TRBJ1-1; 10 nucleotides line up with TRBD1. The V and J ends lost 7 bases and 11 bases, in that order; junction bases with no gene match: 16. The CDR3 spans 15 residues. The germline CDR1 and CDR2 sequences are LGHNA and YNFKEQ. The CDR3 protein is CASNSAYRDRGSAFF. CDR3 nucleotide sequence: TGTGCCAGCAATTCAGCCTACCGGGACAGGGGAAGTGCTTTCTTT.

This chain joins TRBV10-3 and TRBJ1-1; 8 nucleotides match TRBD1. CDR1 and CDR2 from the germline V gene are ENHRY and SYGVKD. This CDR3 has 15 amino acids. The V and J ends lost 6 bases and 2 bases, in that order; junction bases with no gene match: 8. The CDR3, as DNA: TGTGCCATCAGGGGGGATCAGGGGGCCAACACTGAAGCTTTCTTT. Its protein product is CAIRGDQGANTEAFF.

This sequence joins TRBV6-5 and TRBJ1-2, with D tentatively TRBD1 (5 bases). Trimming took 5 bases from V and 4 from J, leaving 11 bases between them. The CDR3 has 13 amino acids. CDR1 is MNHEY, CDR2 SVGAGI, per germline. This chain's CDR3 is CASSQRGSYGYTF. In DNA form, the CDR3 reads TGTGCCAGCAGTCAGCGGGGCAGCTATGGCTACACCTTC.

The chain joins TRBV30 to TRBJ1-1; 8 nucleotides align to TRBD1. CDR1 and CDR2 (germline): GTSNPN, SVGIG (reference sequence). The CDR3 length is 11 residues. The V segment lost 1 base and the J segment 11 bases; nucleotides outside the gene matches: 3. The CDR3, as DNA: TGTGCCTGGAGTGATAGGACAGGGGCTTTCTTT. Protein product: CAWSDRTGAFF.

The chain has TRBV7-9 and TRBJ1-5, with TRBD1 identical over 10 bases. Looked up from germline, CDR1 is SEHNR and CDR2 is FQNEAQ (reference sequence). The CDR3 length is 16 residues. The junction had 7 bases not matched to a gene; V was cut back by 6 bases and J by 2 bases. The CDR3 region is CASSSDRGFGNQPQHF. The CDR3 coding sequence is TGTGCCAGCAGTTCGGACAGGGGGTTTGGCAATCAGCCCCAGCATTTT. The full variable domain, rest sourced from reference TRBV7-9 and TRBJ1-5, is DTGVSQNPRHKITKRGQNVTFRCDPISEHNRLYWYRQTLGQGPEFLTYFQNEAQLEKSRLLSDRFSAERPKGSFSTLEIQRTEQGDSAMYLCASSSDRGFGNQPQHFGDGTRLSIL.

The chain has TRBV5-1 and TRBJ1-1, with 9 bases identical to TRBD1. The V segment lost 4 bases and the J segment 4 bases; nucleotides outside the gene matches: 14. Germline V gene sequence: CDR1 SGHRS, CDR2 YFSETQ. The CDR3 is 17 residues long. The CDR3 nucleotides read TGCGCCAGCAGCGGCGGGACAGGGATGCGGCAGGGCACTGAAGCTTTCTTT. Translated: CASSGGTGMRQGTEAFF. Full variable domain (remainder filled in from reference TRBV5-1 and TRBJ1-1): KAGVTQTPRYLIKTRGQQVTLSCSPISGHRSVSWYQQTPGQGLQFLFEYFSETQRNKGNFPGRFSGRQFSNSRSEMNVSTLELGDSALYLCASSGGTGMRQGTEAFFGQGTRLTVV.